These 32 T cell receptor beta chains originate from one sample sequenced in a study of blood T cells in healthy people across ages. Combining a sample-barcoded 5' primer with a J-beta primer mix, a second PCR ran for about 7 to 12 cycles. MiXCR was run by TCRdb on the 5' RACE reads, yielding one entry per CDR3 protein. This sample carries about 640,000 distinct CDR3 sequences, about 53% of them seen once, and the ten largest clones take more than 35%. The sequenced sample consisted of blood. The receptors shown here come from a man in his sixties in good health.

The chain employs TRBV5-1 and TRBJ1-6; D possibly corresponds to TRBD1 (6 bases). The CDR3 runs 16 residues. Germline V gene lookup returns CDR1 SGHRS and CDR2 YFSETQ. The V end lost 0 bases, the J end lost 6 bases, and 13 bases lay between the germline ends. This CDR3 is CASSLEVRTANSPLHF. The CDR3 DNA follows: TGCGCCAGCAGCTTGGAAGTCCGGACAGCTAATTCACCCCTCCACTTT.

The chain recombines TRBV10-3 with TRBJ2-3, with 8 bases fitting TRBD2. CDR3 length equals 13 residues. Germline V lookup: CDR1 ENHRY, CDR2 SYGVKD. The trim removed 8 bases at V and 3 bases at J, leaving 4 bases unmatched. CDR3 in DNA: TGTGCCATCGCTAGCGGGCCGACAGATACGCAGTATTTT. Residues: CAIASGPTDTQYF.

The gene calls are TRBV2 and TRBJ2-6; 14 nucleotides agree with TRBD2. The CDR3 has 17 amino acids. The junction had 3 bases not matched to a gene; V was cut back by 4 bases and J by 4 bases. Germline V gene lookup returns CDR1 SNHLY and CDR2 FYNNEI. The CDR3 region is CASSGLAGGSGANVLTF. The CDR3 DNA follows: TGTGCCAGCAGTGGACTAGCGGGGGGGTCAGGGGCCAACGTCCTGACTTTC.

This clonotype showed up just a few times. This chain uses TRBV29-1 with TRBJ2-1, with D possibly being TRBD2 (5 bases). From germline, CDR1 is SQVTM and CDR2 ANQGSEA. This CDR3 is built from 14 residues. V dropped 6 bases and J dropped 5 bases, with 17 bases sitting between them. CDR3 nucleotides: TGCAGCGTGGGTTATATGGGCGGGCACAATGAGCAGTTCTTC. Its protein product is CSVGYMGGHNEQFF.

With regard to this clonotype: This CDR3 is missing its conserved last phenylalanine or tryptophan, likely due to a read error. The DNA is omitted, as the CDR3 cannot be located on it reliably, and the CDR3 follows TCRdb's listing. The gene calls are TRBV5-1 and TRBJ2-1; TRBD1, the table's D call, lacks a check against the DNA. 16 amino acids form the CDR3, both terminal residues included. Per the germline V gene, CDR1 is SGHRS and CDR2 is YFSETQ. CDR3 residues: CASSGTTGGYGYTFGS.

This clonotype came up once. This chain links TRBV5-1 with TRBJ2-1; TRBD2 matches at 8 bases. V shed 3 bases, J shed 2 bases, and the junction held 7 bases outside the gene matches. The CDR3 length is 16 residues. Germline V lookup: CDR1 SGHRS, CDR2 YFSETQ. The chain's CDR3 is CASSSGAGETYNEQFF. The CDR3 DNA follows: TGCGCCAGCAGCTCTGGAGCGGGGGAAACCTACAATGAGCAGTTCTTC.

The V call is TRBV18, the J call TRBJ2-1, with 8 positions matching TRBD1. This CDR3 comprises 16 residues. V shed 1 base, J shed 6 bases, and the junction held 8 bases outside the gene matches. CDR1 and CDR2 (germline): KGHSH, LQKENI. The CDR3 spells CASSPLLGQGINEQFF. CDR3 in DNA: TGTGCCAGCTCACCACTTCTAGGACAGGGTATCAATGAGCAGTTCTTC.

The CDR3 DNA is TGCAGTGCGACCCGGGTCCGCTCTACGAACTATGGCTACACCTTC. Encoded protein: CSATRVRSTNYGYTF. The gene calls are TRBV20-1 and TRBJ1-2, with D unresolved. The ends were cut back, 6 bases at V and 2 bases at J, with 19 bases in the middle. The CDR3 is 15 residues long. Germline CDR1 reads DFQATT; CDR2 reads SNEGSKA (reference sequence).

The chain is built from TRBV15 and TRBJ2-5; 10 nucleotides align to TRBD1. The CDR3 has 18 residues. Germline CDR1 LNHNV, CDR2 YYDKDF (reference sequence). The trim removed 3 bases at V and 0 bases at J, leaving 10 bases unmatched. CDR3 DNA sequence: TGTGCCACCAGCAGGGAGGGACAGGGGATACCCGACCAAGAGACCCAGTACTTC. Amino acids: CATSREGQGIPDQETQYF.

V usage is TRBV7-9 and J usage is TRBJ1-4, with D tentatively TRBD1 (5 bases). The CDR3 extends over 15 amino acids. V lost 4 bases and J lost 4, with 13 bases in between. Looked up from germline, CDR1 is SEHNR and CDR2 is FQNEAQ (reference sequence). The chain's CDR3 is CASSYSGTYNEKLFF. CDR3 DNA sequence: TGTGCCAGCAGCTATTCCGGGACCTATAATGAAAAACTGTTTTTT.

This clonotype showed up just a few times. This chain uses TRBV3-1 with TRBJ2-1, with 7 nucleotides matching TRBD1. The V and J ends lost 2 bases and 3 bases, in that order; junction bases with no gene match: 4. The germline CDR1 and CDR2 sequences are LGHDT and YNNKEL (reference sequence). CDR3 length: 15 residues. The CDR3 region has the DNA TGTGCCAGCAGCCAATCGTACAGGGGCTACAATGAGCAGTTCTTC. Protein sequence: CASSQSYRGYNEQFF.

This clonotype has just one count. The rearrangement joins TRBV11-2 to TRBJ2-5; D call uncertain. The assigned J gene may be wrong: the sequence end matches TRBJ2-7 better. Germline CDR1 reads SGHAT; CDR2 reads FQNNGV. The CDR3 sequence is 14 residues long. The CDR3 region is CASSLDDPPYEQYF. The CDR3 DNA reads TGTGCCAGCAGCTTAGACGATCCCCCCTACGAGCAGTACTTC.

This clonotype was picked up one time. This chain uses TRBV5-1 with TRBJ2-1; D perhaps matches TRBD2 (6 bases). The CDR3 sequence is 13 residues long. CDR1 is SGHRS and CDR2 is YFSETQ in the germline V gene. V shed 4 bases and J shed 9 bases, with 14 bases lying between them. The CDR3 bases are TGCGCCAGCAGCCTGGAGTTGGGGGGTGAGCAGTTCTTC. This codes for CASSLELGGEQFF.

Here the CDR3 reads CAISGRQGGQPQHF. The CDR3 coding sequence is TGTGCCATCAGTGGTAGACAGGGGGGTCAGCCCCAGCATTTT. The chain joins TRBV10-3 to TRBJ1-5; 9 nucleotides match TRBD1. The CDR3 runs 14 residues. With 4 bases clipped from V and 6 bases from J, the junction kept 4 bases outside the gene matches. Germline V gene lookup returns CDR1 ENHRY and CDR2 SYGVKD.

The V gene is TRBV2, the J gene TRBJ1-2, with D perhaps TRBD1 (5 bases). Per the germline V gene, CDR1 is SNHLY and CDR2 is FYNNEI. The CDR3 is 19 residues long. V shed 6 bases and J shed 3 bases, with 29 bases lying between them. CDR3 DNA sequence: TGTGCCAGCAGAACCATCCAGGGAGGAGATCCCGAGGGGTACTATGGCTACACCTTC. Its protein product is CASRTIQGGDPEGYYGYTF.

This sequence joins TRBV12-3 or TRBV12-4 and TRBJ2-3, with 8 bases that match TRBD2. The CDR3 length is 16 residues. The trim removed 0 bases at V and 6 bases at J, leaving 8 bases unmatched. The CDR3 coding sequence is TGTGCCAGCAGTTTAGCTGCGGGGGGACTATCTGATACGCAGTATTTT. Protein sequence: CASSLAAGGLSDTQYF.

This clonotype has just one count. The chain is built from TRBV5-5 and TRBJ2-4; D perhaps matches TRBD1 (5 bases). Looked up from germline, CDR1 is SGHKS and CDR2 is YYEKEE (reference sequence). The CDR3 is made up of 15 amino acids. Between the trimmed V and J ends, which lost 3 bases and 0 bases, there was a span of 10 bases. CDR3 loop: CASSWGEVAKNIQYF. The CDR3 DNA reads TGTGCCAGCAGCTGGGGCGAGGTAGCCAAAAACATTCAGTACTTC.

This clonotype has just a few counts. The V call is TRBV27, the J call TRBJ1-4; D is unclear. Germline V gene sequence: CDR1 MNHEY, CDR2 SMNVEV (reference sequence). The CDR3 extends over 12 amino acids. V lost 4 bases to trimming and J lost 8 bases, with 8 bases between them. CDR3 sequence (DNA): TGTGCCAGCAGTTCGGCGGGAGAAAAACTGTTTTTT. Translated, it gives CASSSAGEKLFF.

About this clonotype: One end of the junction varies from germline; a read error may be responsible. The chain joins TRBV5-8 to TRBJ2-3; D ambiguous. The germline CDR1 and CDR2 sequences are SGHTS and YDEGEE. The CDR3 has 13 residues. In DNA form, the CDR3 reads TGTGCCGGCAGCTTGTGGGCGGCAGATACGCAGTATTTT. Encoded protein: CAGSLWAADTQYF.

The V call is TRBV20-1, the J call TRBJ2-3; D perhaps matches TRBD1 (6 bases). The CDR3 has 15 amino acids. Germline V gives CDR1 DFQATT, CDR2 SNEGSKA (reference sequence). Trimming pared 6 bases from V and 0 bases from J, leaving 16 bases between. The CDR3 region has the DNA TGCAGTGCCGCTAAGGGGACAACTAGCACAGATACGCAGTATTTT. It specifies CSAAKGTTSTDTQYF.

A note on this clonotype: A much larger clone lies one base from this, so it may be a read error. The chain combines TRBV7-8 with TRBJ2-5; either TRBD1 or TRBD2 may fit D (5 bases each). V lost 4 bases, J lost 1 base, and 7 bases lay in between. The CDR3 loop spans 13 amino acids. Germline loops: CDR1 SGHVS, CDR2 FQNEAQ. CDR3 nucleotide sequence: TGTGCCAGCAGCTGGGGGATCCAAGAGACCCAGTACTTC. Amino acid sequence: CASSWGIQETQYF.

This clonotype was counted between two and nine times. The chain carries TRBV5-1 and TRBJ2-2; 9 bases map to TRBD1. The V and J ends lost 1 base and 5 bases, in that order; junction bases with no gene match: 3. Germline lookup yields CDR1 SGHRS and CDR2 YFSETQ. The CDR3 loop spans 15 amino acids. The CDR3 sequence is CASSLTGTGTGELFF. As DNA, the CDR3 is TGCGCCAGCAGCTTGACCGGGACAGGGACCGGGGAGCTGTTTTTT. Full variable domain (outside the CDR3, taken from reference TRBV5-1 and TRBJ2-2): KAGVTQTPRYLIKTRGQQVTLSCSPISGHRSVSWYQQTPGQGLQFLFEYFSETQRNKGNFPGRFSGRQFSNSRSEMNVSTLELGDSALYLCASSLTGTGTGELFFGEGSRLTVL.

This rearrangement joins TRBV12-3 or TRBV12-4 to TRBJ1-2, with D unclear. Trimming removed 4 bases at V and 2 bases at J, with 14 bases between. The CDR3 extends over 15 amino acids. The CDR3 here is CASSSSLGKNYGYTF. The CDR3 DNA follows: TGTGCCAGCAGTTCTTCTCTGGGGAAGAACTATGGCTACACCTTC.

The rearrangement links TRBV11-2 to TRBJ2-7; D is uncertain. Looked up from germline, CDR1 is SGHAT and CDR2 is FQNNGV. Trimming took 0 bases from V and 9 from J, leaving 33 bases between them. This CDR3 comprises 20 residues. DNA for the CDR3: TGTGCCAGCAGCTTAGATCTCCCCCGGCCAAAAGGTCCCCCATCCAATGGGCAGTACTTC. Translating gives CASSLDLPRPKGPPSNGQYF.

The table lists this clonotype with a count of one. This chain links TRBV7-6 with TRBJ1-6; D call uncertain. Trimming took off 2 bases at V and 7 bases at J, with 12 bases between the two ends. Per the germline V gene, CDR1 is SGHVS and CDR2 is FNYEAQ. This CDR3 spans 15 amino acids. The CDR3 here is CASSLNRAGNSPLHF. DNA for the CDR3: TGTGCCAGCAGCTTAAACCGGGCGGGGAATTCACCCCTCCACTTT.

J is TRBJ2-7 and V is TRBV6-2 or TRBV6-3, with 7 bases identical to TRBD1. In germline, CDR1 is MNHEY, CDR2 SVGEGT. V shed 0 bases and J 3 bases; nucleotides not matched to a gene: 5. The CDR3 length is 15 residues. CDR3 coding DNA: TGTGCCAGCAGTTACTCCGGGACAGACGTCTACGAGCAGTACTTC. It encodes CASSYSGTDVYEQYF.

Written as DNA, the CDR3 is TGCAGTGCTACAGAGAGGGGGAACGAGCAGTACTTC. It yields the protein CSATERGNEQYF. The chain combines TRBV20-1 with TRBJ2-7, with D perhaps matching TRBD1 (6 bases). V was shortened by 4 bases and J by 5 bases, with 12 bases between the two germline ends. Germline CDR1 DFQATT, CDR2 SNEGSKA (reference sequence). The CDR3 runs 12 residues.

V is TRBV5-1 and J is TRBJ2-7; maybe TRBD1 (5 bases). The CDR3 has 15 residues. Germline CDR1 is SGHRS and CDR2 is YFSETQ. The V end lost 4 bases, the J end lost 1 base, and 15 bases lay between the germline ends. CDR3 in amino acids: CASSATDLGSYEQYF. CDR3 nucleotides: TGCGCCAGCAGCGCGACAGACCTGGGGTCCTACGAGCAGTACTTC.

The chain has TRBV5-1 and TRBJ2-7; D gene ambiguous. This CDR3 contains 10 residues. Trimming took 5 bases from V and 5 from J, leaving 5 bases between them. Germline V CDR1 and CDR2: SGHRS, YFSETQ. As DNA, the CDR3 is TGCGCCAGCAGGGGCCACGAGCAGTACTTC. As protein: CASRGHEQYF.

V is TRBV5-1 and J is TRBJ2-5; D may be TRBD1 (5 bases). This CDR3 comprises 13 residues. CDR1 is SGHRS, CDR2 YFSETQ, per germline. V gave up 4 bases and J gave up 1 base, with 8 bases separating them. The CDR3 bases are TGCGCCAGCAGCATGACAGCCCAAGAGACCCAGTACTTC. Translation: CASSMTAQETQYF. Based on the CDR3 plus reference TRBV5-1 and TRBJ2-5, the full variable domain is KAGVTQTPRYLIKTRGQQVTLSCSPISGHRSVSWYQQTPGQGLQFLFEYFSETQRNKGNFPGRFSGRQFSNSRSEMNVSTLELGDSALYLCASSMTAQETQYFGPGTRLLVL.

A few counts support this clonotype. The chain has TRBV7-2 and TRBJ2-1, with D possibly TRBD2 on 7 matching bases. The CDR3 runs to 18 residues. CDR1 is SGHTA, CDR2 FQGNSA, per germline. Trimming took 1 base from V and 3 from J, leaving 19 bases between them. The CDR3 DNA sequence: TGTGCCAGCAGCTTAGACAAGGGGGGGCGGCCCTACTACAATGAGCAGTTCTTC. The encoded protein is CASSLDKGGRPYYNEQFF. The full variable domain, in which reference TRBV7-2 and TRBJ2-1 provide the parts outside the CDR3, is GAGVSQSPSNKVTEKGKDVELRCDPISGHTALYWYRQSLGQGLEFLIYFQGNSAPDKSGLPSDRFSAERTGGSVSTLTIQRTQQEDSAVYLCASSLDKGGRPYYNEQFFGPGTRLTVL.

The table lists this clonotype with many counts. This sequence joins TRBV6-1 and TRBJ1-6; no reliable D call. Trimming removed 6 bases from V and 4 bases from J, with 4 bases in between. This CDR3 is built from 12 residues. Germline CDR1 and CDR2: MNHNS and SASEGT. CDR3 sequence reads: CASRVYNSPLHF. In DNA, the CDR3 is TGTGCCAGCAGAGTTTATAATTCACCCCTCCACTTT.